This paragraph reports one T cell receptor (beta chain). Its antigen is currently unknown. The data were taken from a study of Ad26.COV2.S vaccination and SARS-CoV-2 variants. Study conclusions and caveats: Vaccine recipients surpassed placebo recipients in spike-specific TCR breadth. People who got the vaccine or the placebo had similar non-spike TCR breadth.

Profiled with immunoSEQ multiplex PCR; TCRdb holds only in-frame clones, not every one. This sample has some 640,000 clones, with roughly 90% found just once. Regarding treatment: 15 to 20 received Ad26.COV2.S at low or high dose, single or two shots; a few received placebo; per-sample allocation not given. After the first vaccine or placebo injection, samples were drawn on day 63. Within Boston, the person who donated was an adult of 18-55 years. The TCR sequence derives from a person between 18 and 59 years old who received the Ad26.COV2.S COVID-19 vaccine or a placebo. This specimen was peripheral blood, taken in a trial of Ad26.COV2.S vaccine versus placebo.

The CDR3 reads CATLTGGTEAFF. DNA of the CDR3: TGTGCCACCTTGACAGGGGGCACTGAAGCTTTCTTT. This rearrangement joins TRBV19 to TRBJ1-1; 9 bases align to TRBD1. There are 12 residues in the CDR3. Per the germline V gene, CDR1 is LNHDA and CDR2 is SQIVND (reference sequence). V was pared by 10 bases and J by 4 bases, with 4 bases of the junction left unmatched.